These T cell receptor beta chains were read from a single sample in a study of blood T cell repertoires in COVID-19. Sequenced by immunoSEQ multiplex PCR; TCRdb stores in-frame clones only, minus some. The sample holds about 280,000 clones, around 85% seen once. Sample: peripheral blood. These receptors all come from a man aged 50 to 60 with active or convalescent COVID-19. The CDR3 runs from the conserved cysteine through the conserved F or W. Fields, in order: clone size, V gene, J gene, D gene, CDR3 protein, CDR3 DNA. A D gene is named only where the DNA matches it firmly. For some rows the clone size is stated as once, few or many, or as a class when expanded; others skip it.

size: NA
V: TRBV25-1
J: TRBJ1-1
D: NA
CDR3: CASSESPEPRNTEAFF
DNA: TGTGCCAGCAGTGAATCCCCAGAACCCCGGAACACTGAAGCTTTCTTT

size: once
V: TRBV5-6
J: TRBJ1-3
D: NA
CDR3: CASSLAGSRVNTIYF
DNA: TGTGCCAGCAGCTTGGCAGGGTCGCGAGTAAACACCATATATTTT

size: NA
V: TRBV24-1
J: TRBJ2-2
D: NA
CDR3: CATSERTGELFF
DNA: TGTGCCACCAGTGAACGGACCGGGGAGCTGTTTTTT

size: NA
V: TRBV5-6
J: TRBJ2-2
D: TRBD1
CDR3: CASTLAKDRGLDTGELFF
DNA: TGTGCCAGCACCCTCGCCAAGGACAGGGGGCTGGACACCGGGGAGCTGTTTTTT

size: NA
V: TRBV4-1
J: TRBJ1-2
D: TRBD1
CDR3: CASSQDLGTGNYGYTF
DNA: TGCGCCAGCAGCCAAGATCTCGGGACAGGGAACTATGGCTACACCTTC

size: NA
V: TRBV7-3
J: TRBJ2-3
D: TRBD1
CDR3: CASSDRAISDRVNTQYF
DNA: TGTGCCAGCAGCGACAGAGCGATTTCGGACAGGGTAAATACGCAGTATTTT

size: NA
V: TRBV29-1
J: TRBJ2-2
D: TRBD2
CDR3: CSVEVGGGRATGELFF
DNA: TGCAGCGTTGAGGTTGGTGGCGGGAGGGCCACCGGGGAGCTGTTTTTT

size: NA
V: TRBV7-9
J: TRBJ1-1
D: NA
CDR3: CASSATRSYSSQIYEAFF
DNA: TGTGCCAGCAGCGCGACACGGTCGTACAGTTCCCAAATTTATGAAGCTTTCTTT

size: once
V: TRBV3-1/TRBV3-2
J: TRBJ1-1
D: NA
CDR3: CASSQDLGTGNTEAFF
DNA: TGTGCCAGCAGCCAAGACCTCGGAACGGGGAACACTGAAGCTTTCTTT

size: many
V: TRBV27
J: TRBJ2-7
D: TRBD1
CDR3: CASSLDRGPYEQYF
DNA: TGTGCCAGCAGTTTAGACAGGGGGCCCTACGAGCAGTACTTC

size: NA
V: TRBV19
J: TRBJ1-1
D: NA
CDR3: CASSIGGSQVFYTEAFF
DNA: TGTGCCAGTAGTATAGGGGGCAGCCAAGTATTCTACACTGAAGCTTTCTTT

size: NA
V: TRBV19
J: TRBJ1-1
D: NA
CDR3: CASSIPQGHLNTEAFF
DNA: TGTGCCAGTAGTATACCCCAGGGTCACCTGAACACTGAAGCTTTCTTT

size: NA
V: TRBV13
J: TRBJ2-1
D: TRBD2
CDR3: CASSGLALNEQFF
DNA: TGTGCCAGCAGCGGACTAGCCCTCAATGAGCAGTTCTTC

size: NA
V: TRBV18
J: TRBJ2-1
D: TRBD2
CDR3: CASSPAGGNEQFF
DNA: TGTGCCAGCTCACCAGCGGGAGGGAATGAGCAGTTCTTC

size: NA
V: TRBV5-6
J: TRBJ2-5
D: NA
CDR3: CASSLSGLAETQYF
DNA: TGTGCCAGCAGCTTGAGCGGACTCGCGGAGACCCAGTACTTC

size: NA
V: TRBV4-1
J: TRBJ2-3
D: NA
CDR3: CASASGQLLFQDTQYF
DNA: TGCGCCAGCGCGTCTGGACAGTTGCTTTTTCAAGATACGCAGTATTTT

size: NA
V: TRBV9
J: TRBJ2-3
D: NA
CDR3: CASSVGTVDTQYF
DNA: TGTGCCAGCAGCGTAGGGACAGTAGATACGCAGTATTTT

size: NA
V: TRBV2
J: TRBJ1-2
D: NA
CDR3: CASNPDTFNYGYTF
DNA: TGTGCCAGCAATCCGGACACCTTTAACTATGGCTACACCTTC

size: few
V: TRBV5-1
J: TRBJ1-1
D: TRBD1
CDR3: CASSSQGASTEAFF
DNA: TGCGCCAGCAGCTCTCAGGGGGCGAGCACTGAAGCTTTCTTT

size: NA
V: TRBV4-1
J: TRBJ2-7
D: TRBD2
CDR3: CASSQDQTSGRGEQYF
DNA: TGCGCCAGCAGCCAAGATCAGACTAGCGGGAGAGGGGAGCAGTACTTC

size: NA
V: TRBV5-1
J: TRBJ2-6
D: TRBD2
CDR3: CASSLELAGGRSGANVLTF
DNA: TGCGCCAGCAGCTTGGAGCTAGCGGGAGGTCGCTCTGGGGCCAACGTCCTGACTTTC

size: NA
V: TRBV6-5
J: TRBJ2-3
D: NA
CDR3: CASSSMGHLADTQYF
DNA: TGTGCCAGCAGTTCCATGGGACATTTGGCAGATACGCAGTATTTT

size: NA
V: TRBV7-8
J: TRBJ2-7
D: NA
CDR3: CASSLRGSREQYF
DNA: TGTGCCAGCAGCTTAAGGGGCTCAAGGGAGCAGTACTTC

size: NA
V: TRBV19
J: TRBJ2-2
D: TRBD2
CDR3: CASSRREIGRGGELFF
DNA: TGTGCCAGTAGTAGGCGGGAGATCGGCAGAGGCGGGGAGCTGTTTTTT

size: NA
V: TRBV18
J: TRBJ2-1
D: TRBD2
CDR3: CASSPVIAGADEQFF
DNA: TGTGCCAGCTCACCAGTAATAGCGGGAGCTGATGAGCAGTTCTTC

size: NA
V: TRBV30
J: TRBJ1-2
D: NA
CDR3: CAWSGKGDGYTF
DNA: TGTGCCTGGAGTGGCAAGGGAGATGGCTACACCTTC

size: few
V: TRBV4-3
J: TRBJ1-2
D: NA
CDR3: CASSQEVVRGGYGYTF
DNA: TGCGCCAGCAGCCAAGAAGTCGTTAGAGGAGGCTATGGCTACACCTTC

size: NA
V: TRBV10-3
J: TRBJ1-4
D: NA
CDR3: CAISESRQLNEKLFF
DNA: TGTGCCATCAGTGAGTCGAGGCAGCTTAATGAAAAACTGTTTTTT

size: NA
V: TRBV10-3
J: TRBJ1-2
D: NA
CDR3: CATNSRDTNNYGYTF
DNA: TGTGCCACCAACTCCCGGGACACCAATAACTATGGCTACACCTTC

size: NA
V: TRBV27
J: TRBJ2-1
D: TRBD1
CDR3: CASSYGTGGIYNEQFF
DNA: TGTGCCAGCAGTTACGGGACAGGGGGCATCTACAATGAGCAGTTCTTC

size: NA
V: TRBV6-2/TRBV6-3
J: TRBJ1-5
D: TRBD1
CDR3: CASSYPPQGDQPQHF
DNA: TGTGCCAGCAGTTATCCCCCCCAGGGGGATCAGCCCCAGCATTTT

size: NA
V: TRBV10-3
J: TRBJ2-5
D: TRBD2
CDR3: CAISESVSGRGQETQYF
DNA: TGTGCCATCAGTGAGTCGGTTAGCGGGAGAGGGCAAGAGACCCAGTACTTC